Following are 15 T cell receptor beta chains from one sample sequenced in a study of Graves' ophthalmopathy and Graves' hyperthyroidism. For repertoire sequencing, the TCR beta CDR3 regions were amplified from RNA transcripts. Second-round multiplex PCR came after first-round RT-PCR with HTBI primers. TCRdb redid the calling of the multiplex PCR reads with MiXCR, one entry per CDR3 protein. The repertoire holds hundreds of thousands of distinct CDR3 sequences, about 20% seen once, with about 6.6% in the top ten. Sequencing input: peripheral blood. Every receptor here comes from a woman aged 18-30 years with stable Graves' hyperthyroidism. Some clones in this sample may be carry-over from other donors' samples.

CDR3 sequence (DNA): TGTGCCAGCAGTGACGGCGGCTACTGGGGACAGCCCCAGCATTTT. It is translated as CASSDGGYWGQPQHF. The V and J genes are TRBV6-4 and TRBJ1-5; no clear D gene. V was trimmed by 2 bases and J by 7 bases, leaving 15 bases between them. Germline CDR1 is MRHNA and CDR2 is SNTAGT. The CDR3 is 15 amino acids.

This clonotype was seen many times. The V call is TRBV3-1, the J call TRBJ1-2; tentatively, D is TRBD1 (6 bases). Trimming removed 4 bases from V and 6 bases from J, with 9 bases in between. Per the germline V gene, CDR1 is LGHDT and CDR2 is YNNKEL (reference sequence). This CDR3 region has 12 residues. CDR3 nucleotides: TGTGCCAGCAGCCGAGGGGGAAATGGCTACACCTTC. This sequence encodes CASSRGGNGYTF.

This clonotype has at least ten counts. V usage is TRBV28 and J usage is TRBJ2-7; the match to TRBD1 covers 9 bases. Germline lookup yields CDR1 MDHEN and CDR2 SYDVKM. The CDR3 spans 15 residues. The V gene end was trimmed by 8 bases and the J gene end by 0 bases; junction bases not matched to a gene: 8. CDR3: CASATRDRVSYEQYF. Here the CDR3 DNA reads TGTGCCAGCGCGACCCGGGACAGGGTCTCCTACGAGCAGTACTTC.

This clonotype came up many times. This rearrangement joins TRBV9 to TRBJ2-5; 10 nucleotides match TRBD2. This CDR3 contains 16 residues. V was pared by 0 bases and J by 3 bases, with 5 bases of the junction left unmatched. The germline V gene encodes CDR1 SGDLS and CDR2 YYNGEE. The CDR3 DNA is TGTGCCAGCAGCGTAGAAGCTCTAGCGGGAGAAGAGACCCAGTACTTC. This encodes CASSVEALAGEETQYF.

The chain joins TRBV7-2 to TRBJ2-7; TRBD2 aligns across 7 bases. This CDR3 region has 14 residues. V dropped 5 bases and J dropped 2; count of bases not matched to a gene: 6. Germline CDR1 SGHTA, CDR2 FQGNSA. The CDR3 nucleotides are TGTGCCAGCAGCCACGGACTAGGGGCCTACGAGCAGTACTTC. Its translation: CASSHGLGAYEQYF.

This clonotype was seen many times. This chain joins TRBV6-5 and TRBJ2-7; 8 bases fit TRBD2. The CDR3 is made up of 15 amino acids. V shed 5 bases and J 7 bases; nucleotides not matched to a gene: 13. CDR1 MNHEY and CDR2 SVGAGI come from the germline V gene. In DNA, the CDR3 is TGTGCCAGCAGTACCTCGGAGCTAGCGGGTGCGGAGCAGTACTTC. Amino acid sequence: CASSTSELAGAEQYF.

This clonotype was recorded many times. V is TRBV12-3 or TRBV12-4 and J is TRBJ2-7, with TRBD1 matching 7 bases. This CDR3 is built from 15 residues. J gave up 3 bases and V 6 bases, and 11 bases lay outside the gene matches. The CDR3 DNA is TGTGCCAGCAGCCAAGGGACAGACAAAAACTACGAGCAGTACTTC. Its protein is CASSQGTDKNYEQYF.

The chain joins TRBV28 to TRBJ2-7; perhaps TRBD1 as D (6 bases). The CDR3 contains 14 residues. V was shortened by 7 bases and J by 1 base, with 14 bases between the two germline ends. CDR1 and CDR2 (germline): MDHEN, SYDVKM. CDR3 in DNA: TGTGCCAGCAATTCCGGACAGATTTCCTACGAGCAGTACTTC. Translation: CASNSGQISYEQYF.

Comment on this clonotype: This clone may be a read error of a much larger clone one base away. This sequence joins TRBV12-3 or TRBV12-4 and TRBJ2-5; 8 nucleotides align to TRBD1. The CDR3 extends over 15 amino acids. CDR3 in amino acids: CAISFSPDRDETQYF. CDR3 nucleotides: TGTGCCATCAGTTTCTCCCCGGACAGGGACGAGACCCAGTACTTC.

This clonotype was detected many times. The gene calls are TRBV6-2 or TRBV6-3 and TRBJ1-2; possible D gene TRBD1, 5 bases. Germline V lookup: CDR1 MNHEY, CDR2 SVGEGT. The CDR3 is 14 residues long. V lost 9 bases, J lost 2 bases, and 16 bases lay in between. As DNA, the CDR3 is TGTGCCAGGGAAAGGCCGACAGTGAACTATGGCTACACCTTC. The encoded protein is CARERPTVNYGYTF.

In this sample, this clonotype turned up once. This sequence joins TRBV6-4 and TRBJ1-5; D ambiguous. The CDR3 runs 13 residues. Trimming shortened V by 5 bases and J by 4 bases, and 9 bases separated the two germline ends. CDR1 and CDR2 (germline): MRHNA, SNTAGT. CDR3 DNA: TGTGCCAGCAGTAGGGAACCTAATCAGCCCCAGCATTTT. Amino acid sequence: CASSREPNQPQHF.

This clonotype was counted many times. The chain couples TRBV14 to TRBJ1-2, with D perhaps matching TRBD1 (5 bases). Trimming left V 1 base short and J 7 bases short, with 16 bases between. The CDR3 sequence is 15 residues long. Germline CDR1 reads SGHDN; CDR2 reads FVKESK. Written as DNA, the CDR3 is TGTGCCAGCAGCCAAGTGGCCGGACAAATGGGTGGCTACACCTTC. The encoded protein is CASSQVAGQMGGYTF.

V usage is TRBV12-3 or TRBV12-4 and J usage is TRBJ1-2; the match to TRBD1 covers 7 bases. The J segment lost 8 bases and the V segment lost 6 bases, leaving 6 bases of the junction unmatched. The CDR3 consists of 12 residues. In DNA, the CDR3 is TGTGCCAGCAGCGACAGGGTTAGAGGCTACACCTTC. Protein sequence: CASSDRVRGYTF.

This clonotype was seen ten or more times. The chain recombines TRBV6-2 or TRBV6-3 with TRBJ1-2; D is possibly TRBD1 (6 bases). The CDR3 loop spans 16 amino acids. Germline CDR1 is MNHEY and CDR2 is SVGEGT. V lost 7 bases and J 5 bases, leaving 23 bases between the germline ends. CDR3: CASTKDGGPRTYGYTF. The CDR3 DNA reads as TGTGCCAGCACCAAGGATGGGGGGCCGCGAACGTATGGCTACACCTTC.

This clonotype appeared many times. The chain couples TRBV27 to TRBJ2-7; a possible D gene is TRBD1 (5 bases). The germline CDR1 and CDR2 sequences are MNHEY and SMNVEV (reference sequence). V gave up 6 bases and J gave up 1 base, with 10 bases separating them. CDR3 size: 13 residues. Here the CDR3 reads CASRTPGSYEQYF. The CDR3, as DNA: TGTGCCAGCAGAACCCCAGGGTCCTACGAGCAGTACTTC.